This entry concerns a single TCR beta chain. What it binds is unknown. Clones were sequenced by immunoSEQ multiplex PCR, and TCRdb holds only the in-frame ones, with some missing. This sample has about 70,000 clones, with roughly 90% found just once. This CDR3 region has 19 residues. CDR1 is SGHNT and CDR2 is YYREEE in the germline V gene (reference sequence). The V and J ends lost 2 bases and 5 bases, in that order; junction bases with no gene match: 17. These data are taken from a study of lymphopenia after photon versus proton radiotherapy. Regarding the study as a whole: Relative stability marked proton patients; photon patients lost diversity and naive cells. After lymphocyte nadir, photon-treated repertoires showed oligoclonal expansion, especially CD8+ Temra.

J is TRBJ2-1 and V is TRBV5-4; 9 bases match TRBD2. This clonotype was sampled from a woman aged 40 to 50 with cholangiocarcinoma. The sample was peripheral blood, taken from a patient treated with photon-based radiotherapy. The CDR3 protein is CASSFPGLAPRTDDNEQFF. CDR3 nucleotide sequence: TGTGCCAGCAGCTTCCCGGGACTAGCCCCTAGAACTGACGACAATGAGCAGTTCTTC.